This T cell receptor (beta chain) was recorded in a study of blood T cells in healthy people across ages. The study recruited healthy Caucasian donors from Russia who were aged about 6 to 95. Samples had at least 6.5 million PBMCs isolated from them. Through a sample-barcoded 5' primer and a J-beta primer mix, a second PCR was run for 7 to 11 cycles. TCRdb re-derived calls from the 5' RACE reads in MiXCR, one entry per CDR3 protein. Found here are around 870,000 distinct CDR3 sequences, 29% of them singletons; the top ten hold 15% to 20%. The TCR was taken from a woman older than 75 in good health. The sequenced material came from blood.

The CDR3 region is CASSSGTIKQYF. In nucleotides, the CDR3 is TGTGCCAGCTCCTCCGGGACTATCAAGCAGTACTTC. V and J are TRBV28 and TRBJ2-7; 7 positions agree with TRBD2. V lost 8 bases to trimming and J lost 8 bases; unmatched junction nucleotides: 9. CDR1 and CDR2 from the germline V gene are MDHEN and SYDVKM. The length of the CDR3 is 12 residues. The full variable domain, its missing parts supplied by reference TRBV28 and TRBJ2-7, is DVKVTQSSRYLVKRTGEKVFLECVQDMDHENMFWYRQDPGLGLRLIYFSYDVKMKEKGDIPEGYSVSREKKERFSLILESASTNQTSMYLCASSSGTIKQYFGPGTRLTVT.